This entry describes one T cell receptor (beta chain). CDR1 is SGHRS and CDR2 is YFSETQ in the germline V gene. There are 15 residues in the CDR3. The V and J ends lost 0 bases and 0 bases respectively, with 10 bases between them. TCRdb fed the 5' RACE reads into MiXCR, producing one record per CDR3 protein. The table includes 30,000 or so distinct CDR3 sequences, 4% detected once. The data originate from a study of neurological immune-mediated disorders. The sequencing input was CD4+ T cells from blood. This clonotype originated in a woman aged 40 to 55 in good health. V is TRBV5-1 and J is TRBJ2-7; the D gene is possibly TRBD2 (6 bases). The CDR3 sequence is CASSLGLGDSYEQYF. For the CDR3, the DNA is TGCGCCAGCAGCTTGGGACTAGGGGACTCCTACGAGCAGTACTTC. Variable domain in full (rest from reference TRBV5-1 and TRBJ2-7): KAGVTQTPRYLIKTRGQQVTLSCSPISGHRSVSWYQQTPGQGLQFLFEYFSETQRNKGNFPGRFSGRQFSNSRSEMNVSTLELGDSALYLCASSLGLGDSYEQYFGPGTRLTVT.